The T cell receptor (beta chain) under discussion was sequenced for a study of T cells in Graves' hyperthyroidism and ophthalmopathy. This clonotype was counted ten times or more. Template material for amplifying TCR beta CDR3 regions consisted of RNA transcripts. The primer set for the first-round RT-PCR of the TCR CDR3 was HTBI. TCRdb reprocessed the multiplex PCR reads via MiXCR and lists one record per CDR3 protein. The sample has 550,000 to 700,000 distinct CDR3 sequences, about 15% seen once. This CDR3 is built from 16 residues. J lost 2 bases, V lost 6 bases, and 9 bases had no gene match. Specimen: blood. The receptor's source is a woman aged 40 to 55 with Graves' ophthalmopathy. The rearrangement joins TRBV12-3 or TRBV12-4 to TRBJ2-7; 11 nucleotides align to TRBD2. The CDR3 sequence: CASSPTTSGNPYEQYF. In nucleotides, the CDR3 is TGTGCCAGCAGCCCTACGACTAGCGGGAACCCCTACGAGCAGTACTTC.